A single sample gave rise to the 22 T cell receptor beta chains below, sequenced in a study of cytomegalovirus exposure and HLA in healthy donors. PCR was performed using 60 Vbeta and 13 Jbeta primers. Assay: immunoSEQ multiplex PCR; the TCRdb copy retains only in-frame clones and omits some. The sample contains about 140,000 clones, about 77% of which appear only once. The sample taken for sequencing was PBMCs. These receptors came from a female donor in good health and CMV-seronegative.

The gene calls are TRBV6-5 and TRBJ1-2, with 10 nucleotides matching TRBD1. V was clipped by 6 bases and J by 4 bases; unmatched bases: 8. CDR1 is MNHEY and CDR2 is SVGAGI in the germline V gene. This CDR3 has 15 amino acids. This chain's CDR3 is CASSRGQGGRYGYTF. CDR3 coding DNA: TGTGCCAGCAGCCGTGGACAGGGGGGACGCTATGGCTACACCTTC.

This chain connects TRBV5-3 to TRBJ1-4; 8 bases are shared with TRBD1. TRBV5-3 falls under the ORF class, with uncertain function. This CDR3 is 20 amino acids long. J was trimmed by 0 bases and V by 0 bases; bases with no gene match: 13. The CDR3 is CARSLVTWRQGSPTNEKLFF. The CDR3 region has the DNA TGTGCCAGAAGCTTGGTGACGTGGAGACAGGGGAGTCCAACTAATGAAAAACTGTTTTTT.

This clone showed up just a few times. The CDR3 nucleotides are TGTGCCAGCAGTGTCCTAGGACAGGGGTCCGCTAACTATGGCTACACCTTC. This encodes CASSVLGQGSANYGYTF. V is TRBV6-1 and J is TRBJ1-2; 9 nucleotides line up with TRBD1. There are 17 residues in the CDR3. Germline V CDR1 and CDR2: MNHNS, SASEGT. V was clipped by 4 bases and J by 0 bases; unmatched bases: 9.

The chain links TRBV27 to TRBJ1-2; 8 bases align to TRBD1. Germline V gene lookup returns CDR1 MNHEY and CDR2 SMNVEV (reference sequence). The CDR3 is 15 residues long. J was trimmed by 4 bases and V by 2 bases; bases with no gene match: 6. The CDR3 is CASSLAPTGAYGYTF. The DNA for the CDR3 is TGTGCCAGCAGTTTAGCCCCGACAGGGGCCTATGGCTACACCTTC.

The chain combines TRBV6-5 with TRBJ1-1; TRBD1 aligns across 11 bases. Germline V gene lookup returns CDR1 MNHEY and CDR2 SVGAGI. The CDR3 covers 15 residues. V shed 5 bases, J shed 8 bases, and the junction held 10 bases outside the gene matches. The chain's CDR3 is CASSAWDRGKGEAFF. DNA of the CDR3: TGTGCCAGCAGTGCGTGGGACAGGGGGAAGGGGGAAGCTTTCTTT.

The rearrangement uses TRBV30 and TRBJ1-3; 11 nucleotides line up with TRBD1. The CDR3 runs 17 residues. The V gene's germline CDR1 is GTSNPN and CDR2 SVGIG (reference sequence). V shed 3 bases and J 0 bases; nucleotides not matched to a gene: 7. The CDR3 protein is CAWSFPGQGGSGNTIYF. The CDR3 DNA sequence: TGTGCCTGGAGCTTCCCGGGACAGGGGGGCTCTGGAAACACCATATATTTT.

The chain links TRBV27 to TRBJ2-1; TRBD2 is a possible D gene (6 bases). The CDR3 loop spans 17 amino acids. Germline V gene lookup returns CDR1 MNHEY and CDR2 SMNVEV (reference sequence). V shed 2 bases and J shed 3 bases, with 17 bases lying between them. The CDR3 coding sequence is TGTGCCAGCAGTTTAAGCGGGTCCAGACCCTTCTACAATGAGCAGTTCTTC. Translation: CASSLSGSRPFYNEQFF.

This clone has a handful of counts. The CDR3 loop is CASSKGGGF. The CDR3 DNA reads TGTGCCAGCAGCAAAGGGGGAGGTTTT. This chain uses TRBV21-1 with TRBJ1-1. TRBV21-1 is given as a pseudogene. CDR3 length: 9 residues.

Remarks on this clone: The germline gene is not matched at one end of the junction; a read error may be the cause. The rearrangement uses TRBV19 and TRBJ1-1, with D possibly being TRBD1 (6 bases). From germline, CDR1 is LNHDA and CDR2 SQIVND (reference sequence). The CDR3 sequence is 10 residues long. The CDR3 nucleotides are TGTGCCAGTAGCCAGAACAGGGTCGTCTTT. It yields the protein CASSQNRVVF.

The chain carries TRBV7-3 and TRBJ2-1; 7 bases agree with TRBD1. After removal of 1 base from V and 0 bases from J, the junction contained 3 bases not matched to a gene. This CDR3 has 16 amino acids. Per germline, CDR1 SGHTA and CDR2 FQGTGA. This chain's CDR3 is CASSLKGQSSYNEQFF. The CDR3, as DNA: TGTGCCAGCAGCTTAAAGGGACAGAGCTCCTACAATGAGCAGTTCTTC.

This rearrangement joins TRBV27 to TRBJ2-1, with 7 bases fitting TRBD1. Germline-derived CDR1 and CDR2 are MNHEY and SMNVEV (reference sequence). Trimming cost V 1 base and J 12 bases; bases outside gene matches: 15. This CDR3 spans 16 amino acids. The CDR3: CASSLFRGRGQGRQFF. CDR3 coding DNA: TGTGCCAGCAGTTTATTTAGGGGGCGCGGGCAGGGACGGCAGTTCTTC.

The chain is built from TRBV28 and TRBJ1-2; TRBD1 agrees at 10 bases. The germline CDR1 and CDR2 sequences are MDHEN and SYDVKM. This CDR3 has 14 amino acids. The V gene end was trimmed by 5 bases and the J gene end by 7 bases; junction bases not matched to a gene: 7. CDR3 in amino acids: CASSPSGQGVGYTF. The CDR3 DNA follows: TGTGCCAGCAGTCCCTCAGGACAGGGGGTTGGCTACACCTTC.

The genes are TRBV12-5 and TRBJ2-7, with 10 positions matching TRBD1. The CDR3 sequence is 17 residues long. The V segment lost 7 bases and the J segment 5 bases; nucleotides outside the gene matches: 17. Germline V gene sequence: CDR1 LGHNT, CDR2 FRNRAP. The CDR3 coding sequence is TGTGCTAGTGCAACGGGACAGGGGTTTTCGACGGAACACGAGCAGTACTTC. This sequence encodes CASATGQGFSTEHEQYF.

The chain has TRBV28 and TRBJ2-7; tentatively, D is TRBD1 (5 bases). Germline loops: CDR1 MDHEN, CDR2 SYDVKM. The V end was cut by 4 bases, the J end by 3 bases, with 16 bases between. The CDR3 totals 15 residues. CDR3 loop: CASSSDSVFGYEQYF. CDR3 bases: TGTGCCAGCAGTTCTGACAGCGTATTTGGCTACGAGCAGTACTTC. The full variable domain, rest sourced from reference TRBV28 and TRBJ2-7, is DVKVTQSSRYLVKRTGEKVFLECVQDMDHENMFWYRQDPGLGLRLIYFSYDVKMKEKGDIPEGYSVSREKKERFSLILESASTNQTSMYLCASSSDSVFGYEQYFGPGTRLTVT.

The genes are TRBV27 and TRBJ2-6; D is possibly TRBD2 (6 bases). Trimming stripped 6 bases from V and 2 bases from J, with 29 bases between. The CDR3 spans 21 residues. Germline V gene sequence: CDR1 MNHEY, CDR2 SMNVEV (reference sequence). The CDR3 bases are TGTGCCAGCAGCGACATATTCCCGAGCCTGTCGGGGGAGGCTGGGGCCAACGTCCTGACTTTC. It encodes CASSDIFPSLSGEAGANVLTF.

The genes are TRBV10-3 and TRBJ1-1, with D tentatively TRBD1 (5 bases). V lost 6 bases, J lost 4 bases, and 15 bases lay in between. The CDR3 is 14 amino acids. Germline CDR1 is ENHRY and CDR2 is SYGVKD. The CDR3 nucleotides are TGTGCCATCAGGGACCTCGCCGGGGGCACTGAAGCTTTCTTT. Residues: CAIRDLAGGTEAFF.

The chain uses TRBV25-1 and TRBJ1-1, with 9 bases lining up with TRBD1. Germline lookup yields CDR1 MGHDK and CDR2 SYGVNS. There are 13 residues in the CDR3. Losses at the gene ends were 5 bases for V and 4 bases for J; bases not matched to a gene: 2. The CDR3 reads CASSNRGLTEAFF. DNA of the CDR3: TGTGCCAGCAGTAACAGGGGGCTCACTGAAGCTTTCTTT.

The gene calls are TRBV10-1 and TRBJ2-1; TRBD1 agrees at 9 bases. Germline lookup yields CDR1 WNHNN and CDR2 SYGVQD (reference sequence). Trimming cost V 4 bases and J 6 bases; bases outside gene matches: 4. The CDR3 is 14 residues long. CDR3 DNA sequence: TGCGCCAGCAGTGCGGGGACAGGGATCAATGAGCAGTTCTTC. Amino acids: CASSAGTGINEQFF.

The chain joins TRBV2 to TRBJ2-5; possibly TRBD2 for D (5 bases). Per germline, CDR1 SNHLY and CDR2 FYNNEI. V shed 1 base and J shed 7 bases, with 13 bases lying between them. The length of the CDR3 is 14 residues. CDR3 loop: CASSEGRALGTQYF. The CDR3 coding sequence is TGTGCCAGCAGTGAAGGGCGGGCCCTAGGGACCCAGTACTTC.

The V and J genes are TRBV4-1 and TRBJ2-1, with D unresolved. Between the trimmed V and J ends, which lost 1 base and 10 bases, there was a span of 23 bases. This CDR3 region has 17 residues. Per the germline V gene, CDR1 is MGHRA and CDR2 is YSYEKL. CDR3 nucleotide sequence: TGCGCCAGCAGCCAAGCAGAGATGGCGGCGCTGACCCCCGAGCAGTTCTTC. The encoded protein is CASSQAEMAALTPEQFF.

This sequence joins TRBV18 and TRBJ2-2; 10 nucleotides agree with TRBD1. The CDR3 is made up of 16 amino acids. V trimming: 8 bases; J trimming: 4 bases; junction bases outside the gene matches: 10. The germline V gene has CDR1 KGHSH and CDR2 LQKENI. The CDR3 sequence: CASPKPGTGVTGELFF. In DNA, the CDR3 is TGTGCCAGCCCGAAACCGGGGACAGGGGTCACCGGGGAGCTGTTTTTT.

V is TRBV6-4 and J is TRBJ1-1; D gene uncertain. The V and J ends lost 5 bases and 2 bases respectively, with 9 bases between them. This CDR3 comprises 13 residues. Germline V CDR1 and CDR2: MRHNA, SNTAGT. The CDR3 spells CASSPGENTEAFF. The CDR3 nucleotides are TGTGCCAGCAGTCCCGGGGAAAACACTGAAGCTTTCTTT.